The rows below give T cell receptor beta chains drawn from one sample of a study of T cells after yellow fever vaccination. MiXCR, run by TCRdb on the 5' RACE reads, gives a single entry per CDR3 protein. The repertoire holds tens of thousands of distinct CDR3 sequences, with around 7.4% as singletons. This specimen consisted of CD8+ T cells sorted from PBMCs, obtained 15 days after the yellow fever booster vaccination. All receptors derive from a man aged 25 to 40 who received the YFV17D yellow fever vaccine. Both conserved end residues are part of each CDR3. A clone size is listed for some rows: how often the clone was seen (once, few, many), or a class if it is expanded.

v_call clone_size cdr3_aa
TRBV21-1 many CASSKERRLLNSNQPQHF
TRBV20-1 - CSARRGESNEQFF
TRBV5-1 many CASSWIGQEAFF
TRBV9 many CASSVAGDNSPLHF
TRBV6-2/TRBV6-3 many CASSYPDENSNQPQHF
TRBV4-2 many CASSQEGQYNGYTF
TRBV6-2/TRBV6-3 - CASGSGTLYEQYF
TRBV18 - CASSPGAYNEQFF
TRBV9 many CASSAPTDTQYF
TRBV3-1 - CASSPEGLDRSPSGANVLTF
TRBV6-1 many CASSNREISTDTQYF
TRBV29-1 many CSVGVAGFEQFF
TRBV6-1 many CATFSGTPTDTQYF
TRBV2 many CASSESLDVWGADEAFF
TRBV6-2/TRBV6-3 many CASSWWEGDNEQFF
TRBV18 many CASSPGGSTEAFF
TRBV15 many CATSRDLLAGVTNEQFF
TRBV7-9 many CASSLTLGVETQYF
TRBV14 many CATSENTEAFF
TRBV9 many CASSGSFGTSGEETQYF
TRBV29-1 many CSGLAGVHNEQFF
TRBV4-2 many CASSQGNFEQYF
TRBV10-3 many CAIRGRATNTIYF
TRBV27 many CASRLGSGSPELFF
TRBV28 many CASSLSGLADSYEQYF
TRBV10-3 few CAAGGGQETQYF
TRBV4-2 many CASSQDAVTYNEQFF
TRBV14 many CASSRPGGRNSGNTIYF
TRBV7-2 many CASSSGSFTGELFF
TRBV9 few CASSVAAGSSSYEQYF
TRBV28 many CASTLTGTVTGELFF
TRBV18 - CASSPRGGTDTQYF
TRBV29-1 many CSVDGLAGHSYEQYF
TRBV9 many CASSVDGRGLDEQYF
TRBV6-1 - CASSELAGGQDTQYF
TRBV5-1 many CASSLDGNQPQHF
TRBV12-3/TRBV12-4 many CASSFTFTGTDPKLAKNIQYF
TRBV29-1 many CSAPSEADTQYF
TRBV6-5 many CASSYSGANEQFF
TRBV12-3/TRBV12-4 many CAIIREDGKAEAFF